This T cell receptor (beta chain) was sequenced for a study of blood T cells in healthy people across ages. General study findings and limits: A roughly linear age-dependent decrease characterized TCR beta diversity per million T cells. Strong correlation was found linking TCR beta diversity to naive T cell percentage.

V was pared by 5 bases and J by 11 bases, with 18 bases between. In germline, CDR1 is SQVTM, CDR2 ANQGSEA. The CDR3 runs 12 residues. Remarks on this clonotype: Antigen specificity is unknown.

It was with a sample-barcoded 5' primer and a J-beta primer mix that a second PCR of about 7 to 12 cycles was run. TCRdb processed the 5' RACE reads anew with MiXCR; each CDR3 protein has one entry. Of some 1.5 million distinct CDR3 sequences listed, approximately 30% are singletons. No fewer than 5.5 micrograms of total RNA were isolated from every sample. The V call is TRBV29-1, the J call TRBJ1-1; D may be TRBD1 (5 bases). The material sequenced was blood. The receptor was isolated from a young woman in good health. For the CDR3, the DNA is TGCAGCGTTATTCCGGACACCTATTCCGCTTTCTTT. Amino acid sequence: CSVIPDTYSAFF.